The 6 T cell receptor beta chains below were found in one sample sequenced in a study of radiation and T cells in renal cell carcinoma. Clones were sequenced by immunoSEQ multiplex PCR, and TCRdb holds only the in-frame ones, with some missing. The sample holds under 150,000 clones, approximately 75% seen once. Time point: blood 2 weeks post-SBRT. Treatment described: 15 Gy SBRT to primary tumor, nephrectomy 4 weeks later. The source was blood, collected from a patient whose treatment included radiotherapy and nephrectomy. The receptors shown here come from an older woman with renal cell carcinoma.

This rearrangement joins TRBV6-6 to TRBJ2-1, with TRBD2 as a possible D gene (6 bases). Trimming cost V 2 bases and J 4 bases, with 9 bases left between them. Germline values: CDR1 MNHNY, CDR2 SVGAGI (reference sequence). The CDR3 loop spans 14 amino acids. CDR3 protein: CASSYAGPYNEQFF. In DNA form, the CDR3 reads TGTGCCAGCAGTTACGCGGGGCCTTACAATGAGCAGTTCTTC.

This sequence joins TRBV14 and TRBJ1-6; 7 bases agree with TRBD1. The germline gives CDR1 SGHDN, CDR2 FVKESK. The trim removed 0 bases at V and 6 bases at J, leaving 5 bases unmatched. There are 16 residues in the CDR3. The CDR3 reads CASSQDAGQINSPLHF. CDR3 coding DNA: TGTGCCAGCAGCCAAGATGCGGGACAGATTAATTCACCCCTCCACTTT.

V usage is TRBV7-2 and J usage is TRBJ2-1; D gene unclear. Trimming removed 1 base at V and 0 bases at J, with 7 bases between. From germline, CDR1 is SGHTA and CDR2 FQGNSA. The CDR3 consists of 15 residues. As DNA, the CDR3 is TGTGCCAGCAGCTTAGAGGCAACCTCCTACAATGAGCAGTTCTTC. Translation: CASSLEATSYNEQFF.

The chain links TRBV11-2 to TRBJ2-1; possible D gene TRBD1, 5 bases. Deletions cut 4 bases from V and 0 bases from J, with 10 bases between. Per germline, CDR1 SGHAT and CDR2 FQNNGV. The CDR3 runs 15 residues. As DNA, the CDR3 is TGTGCCAGCAGCTACAGGTTTAGCTCCTACAATGAGCAGTTCTTC. Encoded protein: CASSYRFSSYNEQFF.

The CDR3 protein is CSVAGSSNQPQHF. CDR3 DNA: TGCAGCGTTGCAGGGTCTAGCAATCAGCCCCAGCATTTT. V usage is TRBV29-1 and J usage is TRBJ1-5; perhaps TRBD1 as D (5 bases). V lost 4 bases, J lost 0 bases, and 7 bases lay in between. Germline V lookup: CDR1 SQVTM, CDR2 ANQGSEA. CDR3 length: 13 amino acids.

This clone has just a few counts. The rearrangement joins TRBV28 to TRBJ1-2, with 10 bases lining up with TRBD1. The CDR3 extends over 14 amino acids. V trimming: 6 bases; J trimming: 5 bases; junction bases outside the gene matches: 6. Looked up from germline, CDR1 is MDHEN and CDR2 is SYDVKM. The CDR3 region has the DNA TGTGCCAGCAGGGCGACAGGGGGCTCGTATGGCTACACCTTC. Encoded protein: CASRATGGSYGYTF.